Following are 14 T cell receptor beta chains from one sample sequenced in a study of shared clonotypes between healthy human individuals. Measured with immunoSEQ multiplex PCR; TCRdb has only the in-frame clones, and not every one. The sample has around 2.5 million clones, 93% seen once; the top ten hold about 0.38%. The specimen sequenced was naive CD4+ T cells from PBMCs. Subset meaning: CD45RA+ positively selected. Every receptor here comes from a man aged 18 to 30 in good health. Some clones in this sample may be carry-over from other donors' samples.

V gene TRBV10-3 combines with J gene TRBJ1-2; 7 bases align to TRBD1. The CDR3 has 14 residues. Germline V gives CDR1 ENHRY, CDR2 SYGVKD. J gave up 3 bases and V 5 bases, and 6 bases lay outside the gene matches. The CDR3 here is CAISTNTGDYGYTF. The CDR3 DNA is TGTGCCATCAGTACTAACACAGGGGACTATGGCTACACCTTC.

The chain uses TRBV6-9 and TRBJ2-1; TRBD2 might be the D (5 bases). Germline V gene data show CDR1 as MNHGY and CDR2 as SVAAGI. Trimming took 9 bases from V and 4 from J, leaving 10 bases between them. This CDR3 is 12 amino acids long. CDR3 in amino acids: CARTKRYNEQFF. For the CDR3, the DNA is TGTGCCAGGACTAAGCGGTACAATGAGCAGTTCTTC.

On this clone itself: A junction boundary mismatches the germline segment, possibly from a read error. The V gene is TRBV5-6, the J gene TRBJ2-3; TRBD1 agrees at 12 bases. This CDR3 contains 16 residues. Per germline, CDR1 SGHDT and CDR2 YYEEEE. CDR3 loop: CASSLLGTGGTDTQYF. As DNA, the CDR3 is TGTGCCAGCAGCTTGCTCGGGACAGGGGGCACGGATACGCAGTATTTT.

The CDR3 DNA reads TGTGCCAGCAGCCAAAGCACAGCTACCGCCTCTGGAAACACCATATATTTT. It yields the protein CASSQSTATASGNTIYF. The J gene is TRBJ1-3, the V gene TRBV4-2; D unclear. V was trimmed by 2 bases and J by 0 bases, leaving 14 bases between them. This CDR3 contains 17 residues. From germline, CDR1 is LGHNA and CDR2 YNFKEQ.

The CDR3 protein is CASSLAAGFTYEQYF. In nucleotides, the CDR3 is TGCGCCAGCAGCTTGGCGGCAGGGTTTACCTACGAGCAGTACTTC. V usage is TRBV5-1 and J usage is TRBJ2-7; possibly TRBD1 for D (5 bases). Trimming took off 0 bases at V and 2 bases at J, with 12 bases between the two ends. CDR3 length equals 15 residues. Germline-derived CDR1 and CDR2 are SGHRS and YFSETQ.

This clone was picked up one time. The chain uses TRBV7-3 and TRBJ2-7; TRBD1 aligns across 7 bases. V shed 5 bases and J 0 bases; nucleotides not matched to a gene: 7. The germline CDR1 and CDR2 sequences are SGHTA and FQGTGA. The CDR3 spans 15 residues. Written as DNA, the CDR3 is TGTGCCAGCAGCCCCTACAGGGGACCCTCCTACGAGCAGTACTTC. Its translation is CASSPYRGPSYEQYF.

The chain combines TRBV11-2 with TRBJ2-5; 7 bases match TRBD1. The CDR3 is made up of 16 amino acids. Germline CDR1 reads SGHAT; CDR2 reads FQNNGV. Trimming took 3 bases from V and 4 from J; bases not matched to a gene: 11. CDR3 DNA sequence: TGTGCCAGCAGCTTCGTCACAGGGGCCACCCTAGAGACCCAGTACTTC. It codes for CASSFVTGATLETQYF.

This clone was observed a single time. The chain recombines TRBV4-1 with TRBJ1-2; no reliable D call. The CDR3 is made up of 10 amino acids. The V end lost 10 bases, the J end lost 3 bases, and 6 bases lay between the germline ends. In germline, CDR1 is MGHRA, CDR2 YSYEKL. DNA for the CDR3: TGCGCCACATATGACTATGGCTACACCTTC. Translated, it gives CATYDYGYTF.

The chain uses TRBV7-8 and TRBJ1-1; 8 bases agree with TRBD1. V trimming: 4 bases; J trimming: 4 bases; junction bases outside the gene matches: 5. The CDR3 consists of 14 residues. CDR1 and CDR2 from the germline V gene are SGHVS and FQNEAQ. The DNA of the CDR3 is TGTGCCAGCAGCTCCCAGGGGGCGAGCACTGAAGCTTTCTTT. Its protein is CASSSQGASTEAFF.

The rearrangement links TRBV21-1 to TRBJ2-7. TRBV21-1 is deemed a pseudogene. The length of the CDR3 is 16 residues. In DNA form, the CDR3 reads TGTGCCAGCTCCTTAGGACCAGACGGTGAATCCTACGAGCAGTACTTC. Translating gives CASSLGPDGESYEQYF.

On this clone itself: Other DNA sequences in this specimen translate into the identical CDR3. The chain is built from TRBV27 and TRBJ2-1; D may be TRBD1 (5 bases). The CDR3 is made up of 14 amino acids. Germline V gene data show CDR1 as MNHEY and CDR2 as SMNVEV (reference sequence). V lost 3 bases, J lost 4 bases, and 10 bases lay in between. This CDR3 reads CASSFDSKYNEQFF. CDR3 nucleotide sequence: TGTGCCAGCAGTTTTGACAGCAAGTACAATGAGCAGTTCTTC.

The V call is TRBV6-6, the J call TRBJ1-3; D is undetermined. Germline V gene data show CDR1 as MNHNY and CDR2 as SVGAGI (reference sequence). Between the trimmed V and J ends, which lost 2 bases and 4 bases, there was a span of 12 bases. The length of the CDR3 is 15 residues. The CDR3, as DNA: TGTGCCAGCAGTTACCCCATCCGGGCCGGAAACACCATATATTTT. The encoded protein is CASSYPIRAGNTIYF.

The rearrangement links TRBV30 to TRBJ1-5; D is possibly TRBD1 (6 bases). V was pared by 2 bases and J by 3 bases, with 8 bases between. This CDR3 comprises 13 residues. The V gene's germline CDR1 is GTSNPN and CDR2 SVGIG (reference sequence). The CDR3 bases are TGTGCCTGGAGTCAGGGGACCAATCAGCCCCAGCATTTT. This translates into CAWSQGTNQPQHF. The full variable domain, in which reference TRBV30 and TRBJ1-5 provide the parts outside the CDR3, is SQTIHQWPATLVQPVGSPLSLECTVEGTSNPNLYWYRQAAGRGLQLLFYSVGIGQISSEVPQNLSASRPQDRQFILSSKKLLLSDSGFYLCAWSQGTNQPQHFGDGTRLSIL.

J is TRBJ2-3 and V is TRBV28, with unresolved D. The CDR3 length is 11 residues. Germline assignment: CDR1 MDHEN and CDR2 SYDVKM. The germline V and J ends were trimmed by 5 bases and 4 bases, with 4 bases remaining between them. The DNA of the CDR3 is TGTGCCAGCAGTGACGCAGATACGCAGTATTTT. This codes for CASSDADTQYF.